One and the same sample provided the 26 T cell receptor beta chains below, sequenced in a study of blood T cell repertoires in COVID-19 (dated by TCRdb to 2018 to 2020). The method was the immunoSEQ multiplex PCR assay. Imported from immuneACCESS, the table was reduced by TCRdb to in-frame sequences with V and J called. These copies leave out some clones; in studies compared against another copy, an unresolved V gene accounts for under half, and the cause of the remainder is not known. Within this sample are some 60,000 clones, with approximately 85% of them counted one time only. The ten top clones hold 15% to 20% of the sample. The specimen sequenced was peripheral blood. Source of these receptors: a human donor in a cohort sampled during active COVID-19.

In this sample, this clone turned up once. The DNA for the CDR3 is TGTGCCACCAGGAGCGGGGGGGGCACAGATACGCAGTATTTT. Protein: CATRSGGGTDTQYF. The chain is built from TRBV24-1 and TRBJ2-3; 10 nucleotides line up with TRBD2. Unmatched junction bases numbered 1, after V lost 7 bases and J lost 1 base. CDR1 is KGHDR and CDR2 is SFDVKD in the germline V gene. The CDR3 spans 14 residues.

V gene TRBV7-8 combines with J gene TRBJ2-5; possibly TRBD1 for D (6 bases). The V gene's germline CDR1 is SGHVS and CDR2 FQNEAQ. Trimming removed 8 bases from V and 5 bases from J, with 12 bases in between. This CDR3 spans 12 amino acids. CDR3 DNA: TGTGCCAGCGGCCAGGGGTGGGAGACCCAGTACTTC. Encoded protein: CASGQGWETQYF.

The count of this clone is one. In DNA form, the CDR3 reads TGTGCCAGCTCACAGGGGATCGAGCAGTACTTC. Protein: CASSQGIEQYF. The rearrangement links TRBV18 to TRBJ2-7; D possibly corresponds to TRBD1 (5 bases). Per germline, CDR1 KGHSH and CDR2 LQKENI. V lost 4 bases, J lost 6 bases, and 7 bases lay in between. CDR3 length equals 11 residues.

The CDR3 loop reads CASSYSVGGWNGYTF. For the CDR3, the DNA is TGTGCCAGCAGTTATTCCGTAGGGGGATGGAATGGCTACACCTTC. This chain links TRBV6-5 with TRBJ1-2; D perhaps matches TRBD1 (6 bases). The CDR3 sequence is 15 residues long. Germline V gene data show CDR1 as MNHEY and CDR2 as SVGAGI. Trimming took 3 bases from V and 6 from J, leaving 17 bases between them.

The chain has TRBV7-9 and TRBJ2-2; 8 bases map to TRBD1. This CDR3 spans 15 amino acids. Germline trimming cut 6 bases from V and 4 bases from J; bases unmatched to any gene: 7. The germline gives CDR1 SEHNR, CDR2 FQNEAQ (reference sequence). CDR3 sequence reads: CASRRITGGTGELFF. The CDR3 coding sequence is TGTGCCAGCAGAAGGATAACAGGGGGCACCGGGGAGCTGTTTTTT.

The V gene is TRBV5-4, the J gene TRBJ2-7, with 10 nucleotides matching TRBD1. Germline CDR1 SGHNT, CDR2 YYREEE (reference sequence). J was trimmed by 1 base and V by 6 bases; bases with no gene match: 4. The CDR3 has 14 amino acids. CDR3 region: CASKTGQGSYEQYF. DNA for the CDR3: TGTGCCAGCAAAACGGGACAGGGGTCCTACGAGCAGTACTTC.

This clone was observed a few times. The rearrangement links TRBV2 to TRBJ2-7; D possibly corresponds to TRBD2 (6 bases). This CDR3 is 12 amino acids long. V gave up 5 bases and J gave up 4 bases, with 9 bases separating them. Germline V gene sequence: CDR1 SNHLY, CDR2 FYNNEI. CDR3 protein: CASSRDSYEQYF. Here the CDR3 DNA reads TGTGCCAGCAGTCGGGACTCTTACGAGCAGTACTTC.

The chain uses TRBV6-5 and TRBJ2-7; 7 bases agree with TRBD1. The V and J ends lost 5 bases and 2 bases, in that order; junction bases with no gene match: 9. This CDR3 contains 15 residues. Germline CDR1 and CDR2: MNHEY and SVGAGI. The CDR3 nucleotides are TGTGCCAGCAGTCCCCAGACAGGGATACCCTACGAGCAGTACTTC. Translated: CASSPQTGIPYEQYF.

This chain links TRBV5-4 with TRBJ2-5; weak D call: TRBD1 (6 bases). The CDR3 has 18 residues. V was trimmed by 0 bases and J by 5 bases, leaving 23 bases between them. The V gene's germline CDR1 is SGHNT and CDR2 YYREEE (reference sequence). CDR3 loop: CASSLVVRGSTFRETQYF. The CDR3 nucleotides read TGTGCCAGCAGCTTGGTAGTTAGGGGGTCCACCTTTAGGGAGACCCAGTACTTC.

The CDR3 loop is CATSDTHTEAFF. CDR3 nucleotides: TGTGCCACCAGCGACACCCACACTGAAGCTTTCTTT. The chain couples TRBV15 to TRBJ1-1; D is unclear. Trimming left V 5 bases short and J 3 bases short, with 7 bases between. Germline V gene sequence: CDR1 LNHNV, CDR2 YYDKDF (reference sequence). CDR3 length equals 12 residues.

The rearrangement joins TRBV6-2 or TRBV6-3 to TRBJ1-5, with 7 bases lining up with TRBD1. The CDR3 spans 16 residues. Trimming removed 4 bases from V and 3 bases from J; junction bases left unmatched: 9. The germline V gene has CDR1 MNHEY and CDR2 SVGEGT. The CDR3 reads CASSSAHRGNNQPQHF. As DNA, the CDR3 is TGTGCCAGCAGTTCGGCACACAGGGGAAACAATCAGCCCCAGCATTTT.

The chain employs TRBV11-2 and TRBJ2-3, with 9 bases matching TRBD2. Trimming cost V 5 bases and J 0 bases; bases outside gene matches: 3. The CDR3 consists of 15 residues. Germline values: CDR1 SGHAT, CDR2 FQNNGV. The CDR3 is CASSPSGASTDTQYF. CDR3 nucleotides: TGTGCCAGCAGCCCTAGCGGGGCGAGCACAGATACGCAGTATTTT.

The V and J genes are TRBV6-2 or TRBV6-3 and TRBJ1-5; TRBD1 matches 9 bases. V lost 5 bases to trimming and J lost 4 bases; unmatched junction nucleotides: 0. CDR3 length: 13 amino acids. Looked up from germline, CDR1 is MNHEY and CDR2 is SVGEGT. The CDR3 region is CASSGTGNQPQHF. The CDR3, as DNA: TGTGCCAGCAGTGGGACAGGGAATCAGCCCCAGCATTTT.

The J gene is TRBJ2-1, the V gene TRBV18, with TRBD2 identical over 14 bases. V trimming: 4 bases; J trimming: 9 bases; junction bases outside the gene matches: 8. The CDR3 is 16 amino acids. Looked up from germline, CDR1 is KGHSH and CDR2 is LQKENI. In nucleotides, the CDR3 is TGTGCCAGCTCACGCCCCGGGACTAGCGGGGGAGGTGAGCAGTTCTTC. This gives the protein CASSRPGTSGGGEQFF.

The J gene is TRBJ2-1, the V gene TRBV5-1; D gene ambiguous. Germline-derived CDR1 and CDR2 are SGHRS and YFSETQ. The CDR3 loop spans 14 amino acids. Trimming left V 5 bases short and J 4 bases short, with 13 bases between. The CDR3 DNA sequence: TGCGCCAGCAGGGCCTCCCACCCGTACAATGAGCAGTTCTTC. This encodes CASRASHPYNEQFF.

The gene calls are TRBV2 and TRBJ1-2, with D uncertain. Between the trimmed V and J ends, which lost 1 base and 6 bases, there was a span of 3 bases. There are 11 residues in the CDR3. CDR1 is SNHLY, CDR2 FYNNEI, per germline. This CDR3 is CASSEVDGYTF. CDR3 in DNA: TGTGCCAGCAGTGAAGTCGATGGCTACACCTTC.

This clone was detected only once. The chain recombines TRBV11-2 with TRBJ2-7; the D gene is possibly TRBD2 (6 bases). The germline V gene has CDR1 SGHAT and CDR2 FQNNGV. The CDR3 loop spans 13 amino acids. The ends were cut back, 5 bases at V and 7 bases at J, with 15 bases in the middle. The CDR3 DNA follows: TGTGCCAGCAGCCCCCAGGTGGGGGGAGAGCAGTACTTC. This encodes CASSPQVGGEQYF.

The chain has TRBV21-1 and TRBJ1-2; the table's D gene call, TRBD1, was not cross checked with the DNA. TRBV21-1 has pseudogene status. This CDR3 is 20 amino acids long. CDR3 region: CASSNFLGRPIPGSPYGYTF. In nucleotides, the CDR3 is TGTGCCAGCAGCAATTTTCTCGGCAGGCCCATCCCCGGATCCCCCTATGGCTACACCTTC.

This chain uses TRBV6-6 with TRBJ1-1, with D tentatively TRBD1 (5 bases). Trimming cost V 0 bases and J 6 bases, with 14 bases left between them. The CDR3 has 15 residues. Germline V gene data show CDR1 as MNHNY and CDR2 as SVGAGI (reference sequence). The CDR3 loop is CASSYSGQGVPEAFF. CDR3 coding DNA: TGTGCCAGCAGTTACTCAGGGCAGGGTGTTCCTGAAGCTTTCTTT.

This clone was seen a single time. The gene calls are TRBV7-2 and TRBJ1-3; TRBD1 aligns across 9 bases. V lost 1 base, J lost 3 bases, and 7 bases stayed unmatched. The CDR3 is 17 residues long. Germline CDR1 is SGHTA and CDR2 is FQGNSA. CDR3 loop: CASSLEGQGVGGNTIYF. The CDR3 coding sequence is TGTGCCAGCAGCTTAGAGGGACAGGGTGTTGGTGGAAACACCATATATTTT.

The chain couples TRBV24-1 to TRBJ1-5, with D possibly being TRBD1 (5 bases). Per the germline V gene, CDR1 is KGHDR and CDR2 is SFDVKD. The CDR3 spans 13 residues. V was cut by 0 bases and J by 7 bases, with 6 bases left in between. Here the CDR3 DNA reads TGTGCCACCAGTGATTTGAGGGGCCAGCCCCAGCATTTT. This translates into CATSDLRGQPQHF.

The chain joins TRBV5-1 to TRBJ1-1; 8 nucleotides agree with TRBD1. The CDR3 extends over 17 amino acids. Germline loops: CDR1 SGHRS, CDR2 YFSETQ. J lost 3 bases, V lost 3 bases, and 13 bases had no gene match. The chain's CDR3 is CASSYSGGASLDTEAFF. Written as DNA, the CDR3 is TGCGCCAGCAGCTATTCAGGGGGCGCGAGTCTGGACACTGAAGCTTTCTTT.

This chain uses TRBV4-1 with TRBJ2-5; TRBD2 matches 9 bases. The germline CDR1 and CDR2 sequences are MGHRA and YSYEKL. After removal of 11 bases from V and 4 bases from J, the junction contained 11 bases not matched to a gene. The CDR3 is 14 residues long. The CDR3 DNA sequence: TGCGCCTCGAGGGCGGGGGGGCCCGGAGAGACCCAGTACTTC. Translation: CASRAGGPGETQYF.

The CDR3 coding sequence is TGTGCCAGCTCACCACCCAGCGTGAACACTGAAGCTTTCTTT. Its translation is CASSPPSVNTEAFF. The chain employs TRBV18 and TRBJ1-1, with no clear D. Germline assignment: CDR1 KGHSH and CDR2 LQKENI. The CDR3 sequence is 14 residues long. Trimming shortened V by 0 bases and J by 0 bases, and 5 bases separated the two germline ends.

J is TRBJ2-7 and V is TRBV11-3; D remains unclear. This CDR3 spans 14 amino acids. Looked up from germline, CDR1 is SGHNT and CDR2 is YENEEA. Trimming pared 2 bases from V and 3 bases from J, leaving 11 bases between. CDR3 DNA: TGTGCCAGCAGCTTATACAGAAAGATCTACGAGCAGTACTTC. Translating it yields CASSLYRKIYEQYF.

The chain is built from TRBV10-3 and TRBJ2-5; 9 nucleotides line up with TRBD1. Germline-derived CDR1 and CDR2 are ENHRY and SYGVKD. The CDR3 loop spans 15 amino acids. V was clipped by 5 bases and J by 5 bases; unmatched bases: 9. CDR3 loop: CAISSPGTGLETQYF. Here the CDR3 DNA reads TGTGCCATCAGTTCTCCCGGGACAGGGTTGGAGACCCAGTACTTC.